A selection of T cell receptor beta chains follows, all from one sample in a study of blood T cell repertoires in COVID-19. Here immunoSEQ multiplex PCR was the method, and the copy in TCRdb shows in-frame clones only, minus some. Among about 250,000 clones listed, 75% to 90% were seen once. The sample consisted of PBMCs or T cells enriched from blood (not recorded which). The receptor set was obtained from a woman aged 18-29 years who had recovered from COVID-19. The CDR3 runs from the conserved cysteine through the conserved F or W. D genes are given only for firm matches. Some rows mark clone size as missing; the rest say once, few, many or name a class of expanded clone.

abundance	d_gene	v_gene	j_gene	CDR3nt	CDR3aa
.	.	TRBV18	TRBJ1-3	TGTGCCAGCTCACCACTCCAGGATTCGAGAAACACCATATATTTT	CASSPLQDSRNTIYF
.	.	TRBV7-9	TRBJ1-5	TGTGCCAGCAGCTCAGGGTCTGGACAGCCCCAGCATTTT	CASSSGSGQPQHF
.	.	TRBV5-5	TRBJ1-1	TGTGCCAGCAGCGGAGGGGTTTACACTGAAGCTTTCTTT	CASSGGVYTEAFF
.	.	TRBV23-1	TRBJ2-2	TGCGCCAACCGAGTGGAACAGACAAACACCGGGGAGCTGTTTTTT	CANRVEQTNTGELFF
.	TRBD1	TRBV13	TRBJ1-1	TGTGCCAGCAGCTTAGAATCGACAGGGGGTGAAGCTTTCTTT	CASSLESTGGEAFF
once	.	TRBV11-2	TRBJ1-4	TGTGCCAGCAGCCATGCGGGGGATGAAAAACTGTTTTTT	CASSHAGDEKLFF
.	.	TRBV5-1	TRBJ1-5	TGCGCCAGCAGCTTGGAGGCAGGGGTCCAGCCCCAGCATTTT	CASSLEAGVQPQHF
many	TRBD2	TRBV5-4	TRBJ2-1	TGTGCCAGCAGCCGATCGACTAGCGGGCTTCCCGATGAGCAGTTCTTC	CASSRSTSGLPDEQFF
.	.	TRBV7-6	TRBJ1-1	TGTGCCAGCAGCTTAGAGAGGCAGGGAGGAACTGAAGCTTTCTTT	CASSLERQGGTEAFF
.	.	TRBV10-2	TRBJ1-1	TGCGCCAGCAGCCTGAGCGTGAACACTGAAGCTTTCTTT	CASSLSVNTEAFF
once	TRBD1	TRBV6-5	TRBJ1-5	TGTGCCAGCAGGAGACAGGGGGCGGGTATGGAGCCCCAGCATTTT	CASRRQGAGMEPQHF
.	TRBD1	TRBV2	TRBJ1-2	TGTGCCAGCAGTGAAGTGACAGGGGGTCACTATGGCTACACCTTC	CASSEVTGGHYGYTF
.	.	TRBV10-1	TRBJ2-5	TGCGCCAGCACGATGGAAAAGGACGGACTGCGGCAAGAGACCCAGTACTTC	CASTMEKDGLRQETQYF
.	TRBD1	TRBV12-5	TRBJ1-1	TGTGCTAGTGGTCTCGACCTACAGACCGGGACAGGGGGCTGGGAGGCTTTCTTT	CASGLDLQTGTGGWEAFF
once	.	TRBV25-1	TRBJ1-4	TGTGCCAGCAGTGCAACAGGACAAGCAAATGAAAAACTGTTTTTT	CASSATGQANEKLFF
.	TRBD1	TRBV28	TRBJ2-3	TGTGCCAGCAGGACGGGACAGGGGCTCACAGATACGCAGTATTTT	CASRTGQGLTDTQYF
once	TRBD1	TRBV11-2	TRBJ2-2	TGTGCCAGCACCACGGGACAGGCTCGCACCGGGGAGCTGTTTTTT	CASTTGQARTGELFF
.	TRBD1	TRBV10-3	TRBJ1-2	TGTGCCACCGCTGAGGACAGGGATCTCTATGGCTACACCTTC	CATAEDRDLYGYTF
few	.	TRBV4-1	TRBJ2-7	TGCGCCAGCAGCCAACCCCTGGGGGGGGCCGAGCAGTACTTC	CASSQPLGGAEQYF
.	TRBD2	TRBV5-8	TRBJ2-1	TGTGCCAGCAGCCTAGGGACTATCTTTTACAATGAGCAGTTCTTC	CASSLGTIFYNEQFF
.	TRBD1	TRBV9	TRBJ2-7	TGTGCCAGCAGCGTAGCTCCCCAGGGGGCCTACGAGCAGTACTTC	CASSVAPQGAYEQYF
once	TRBD2	TRBV27	TRBJ2-1	TGTGCCAGCAGTCTAGCGGGGGGGCCATACAATGAGCAGTTCTTC	CASSLAGGPYNEQFF
.	.	TRBV19	TRBJ2-1	TGTGCCAGTAGTATAGATGAGACTCTCGGGAATGAGCAGTTCTTC	CASSIDETLGNEQFF
.	.	TRBV25-1	TRBJ1-5	TGTGCCAGCACCGACCCCGGGGGGGGCAATCAGCCCCAGCATTTT	CASTDPGGGNQPQHF
.	.	TRBV7-9	TRBJ2-5	TGTGCCAGCAGCCCCACGCATGAGAAGACCCAGTACTTC	CASSPTHEKTQYF
.	.	TRBV10-3	TRBJ2-5	TGTGCCATCAGTGAGCCTTTACTTAAAGAGACCCAGTACTTC	CAISEPLLKETQYF
.	.	TRBV20-1	TRBJ1-6	TGCAGTGCTAGTTTGGCAGGGCAGAATTCACCCCTCCACTTT	CSASLAGQNSPLHF
.	.	TRBV19	TRBJ1-1	TGTGCCAGTAGTATAGATCGATTCGGAGAGAACACTGAAGCTTTCTTT	CASSIDRFGENTEAFF
.	TRBD1	TRBV10-3	TRBJ1-2	TGTGCCTCTGCCGAACAGGGGGGGAATGGCTACACCTTC	CASAEQGGNGYTF
.	.	TRBV5-4	TRBJ2-2	TGTGCCAGCAGCCGGTCCTCACTGATAAACACCGGGGAGCTGTTTTTT	CASSRSSLINTGELFF
.	TRBD1	TRBV10-2	TRBJ2-7	TGCGCCAGCAGCCCCGACAGGGACGAGCAGTACTTC	CASSPDRDEQYF
.	.	TRBV6-5	TRBJ2-2	TGTGCCAGCAGTTCTCCCCTAGGGAACACCGGGGAGCTGTTTTTT	CASSSPLGNTGELFF
.	.	TRBV5-6	TRBJ1-1	TGTGCCAGCAGCTTAGAAATACGGGACACTGAAGCTTTCTTT	CASSLEIRDTEAFF
.	.	TRBV5-6	TRBJ1-2	TGTGCCAGCATCAACTACAGGGACGTCTCTTATGGCTACACCTTC	CASINYRDVSYGYTF
.	TRBD1	TRBV27	TRBJ1-2	TGTGCCAGCAGTCCGGGGACAGGGGCCGGCTACACCTTC	CASSPGTGAGYTF
.	.	TRBV11-3	TRBJ2-1	TGTGCCAGCAGCTTAGATCGTGTTGAGCAGTTCTTC	CASSLDRVEQFF